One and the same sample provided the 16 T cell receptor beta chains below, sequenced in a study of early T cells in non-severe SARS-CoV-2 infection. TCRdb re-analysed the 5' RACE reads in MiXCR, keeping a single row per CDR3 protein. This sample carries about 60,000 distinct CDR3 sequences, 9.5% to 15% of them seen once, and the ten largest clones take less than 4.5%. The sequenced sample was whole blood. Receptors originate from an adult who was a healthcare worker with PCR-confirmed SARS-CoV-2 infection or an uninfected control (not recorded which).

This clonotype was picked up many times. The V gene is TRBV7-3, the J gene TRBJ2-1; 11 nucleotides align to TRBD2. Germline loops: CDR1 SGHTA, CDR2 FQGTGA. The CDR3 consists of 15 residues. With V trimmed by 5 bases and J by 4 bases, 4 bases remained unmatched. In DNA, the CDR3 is TGTGCCAGCAGCCAGACTAGCGGGATTTACAATGAGCAGTTCTTC. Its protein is CASSQTSGIYNEQFF.

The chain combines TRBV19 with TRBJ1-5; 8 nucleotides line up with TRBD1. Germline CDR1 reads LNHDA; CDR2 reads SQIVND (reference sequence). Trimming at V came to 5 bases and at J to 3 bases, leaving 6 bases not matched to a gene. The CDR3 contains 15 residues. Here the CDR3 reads CASSGGQVINQPQHF. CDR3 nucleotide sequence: TGTGCCAGTAGTGGGGGACAGGTGATCAATCAGCCCCAGCATTTT.

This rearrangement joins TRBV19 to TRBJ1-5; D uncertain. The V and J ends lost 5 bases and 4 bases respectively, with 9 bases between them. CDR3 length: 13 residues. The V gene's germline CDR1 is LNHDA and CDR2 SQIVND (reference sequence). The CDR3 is CASSDARNQPQHF. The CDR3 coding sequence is TGTGCCAGTAGTGATGCTAGAAATCAGCCCCAGCATTTT.

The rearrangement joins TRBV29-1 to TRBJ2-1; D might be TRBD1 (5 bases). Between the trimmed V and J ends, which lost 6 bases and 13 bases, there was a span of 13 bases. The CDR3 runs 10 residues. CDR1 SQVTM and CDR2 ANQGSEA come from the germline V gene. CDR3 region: CSVQQVEQFF. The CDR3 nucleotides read TGCAGCGTGCAACAGGTTGAACAGTTCTTC.

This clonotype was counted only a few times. The CDR3 loop is CASREGVYNEQFF. Here the CDR3 DNA reads TGTGCCAGCAGAGAAGGGGTCTACAATGAGCAGTTCTTC. The gene calls are TRBV6-2 or TRBV6-3 and TRBJ2-1, with a weak D call TRBD1 (5 bases). Germline V gives CDR1 MNHEY, CDR2 SVGEGT. Deletions cut 6 bases from V and 3 bases from J, with 9 bases between. The CDR3 extends over 13 amino acids.

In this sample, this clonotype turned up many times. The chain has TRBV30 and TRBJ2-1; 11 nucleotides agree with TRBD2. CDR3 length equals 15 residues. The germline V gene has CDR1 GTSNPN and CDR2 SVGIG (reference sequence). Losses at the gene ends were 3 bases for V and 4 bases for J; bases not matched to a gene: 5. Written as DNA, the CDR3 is TGTGCCTGGAGGAGCCTAGCGGGAGGTTACAATGAGCAGTTCTTC. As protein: CAWRSLAGGYNEQFF.

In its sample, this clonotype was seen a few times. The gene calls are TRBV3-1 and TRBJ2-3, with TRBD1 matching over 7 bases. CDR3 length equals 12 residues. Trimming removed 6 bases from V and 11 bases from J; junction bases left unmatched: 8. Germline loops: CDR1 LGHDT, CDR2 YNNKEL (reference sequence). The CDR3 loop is CASSPDRVGQYF. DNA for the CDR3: TGTGCCAGCAGTCCCGACAGGGTTGGGCAGTATTTT.

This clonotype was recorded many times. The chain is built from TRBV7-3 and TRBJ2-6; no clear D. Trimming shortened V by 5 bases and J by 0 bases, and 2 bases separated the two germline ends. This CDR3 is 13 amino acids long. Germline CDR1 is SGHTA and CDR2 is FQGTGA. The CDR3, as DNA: TGTGCCAGCAGCACCTCTGGGGCCAACGTCCTGACTTTC. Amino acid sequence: CASSTSGANVLTF.

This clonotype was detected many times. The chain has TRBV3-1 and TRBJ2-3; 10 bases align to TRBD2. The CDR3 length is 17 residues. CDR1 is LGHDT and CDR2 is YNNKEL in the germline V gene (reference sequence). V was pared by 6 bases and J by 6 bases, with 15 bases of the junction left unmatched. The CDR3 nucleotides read TGTGCCAGCAGTAAAGGAACGACTAGCGGGCAAAAGGATACGCAGTATTTT. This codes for CASSKGTTSGQKDTQYF.

The CDR3 nucleotides read TGTGCCAGCAGGGGGAGCGGGAGTTATACGCAGTATTTT. Encoded protein: CASRGSGSYTQYF. The chain has TRBV27 and TRBJ2-3, with 8 bases lining up with TRBD2. The CDR3 is made up of 13 amino acids. In germline, CDR1 is MNHEY, CDR2 SMNVEV (reference sequence). Trimming removed 6 bases from V and 7 bases from J; junction bases left unmatched: 6.

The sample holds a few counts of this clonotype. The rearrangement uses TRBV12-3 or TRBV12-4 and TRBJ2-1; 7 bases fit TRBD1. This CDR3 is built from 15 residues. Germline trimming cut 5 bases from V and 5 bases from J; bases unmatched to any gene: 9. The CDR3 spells CASSHRDSFNNEQFF. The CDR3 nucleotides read TGTGCCAGCAGTCACCGGGACAGCTTTAACAATGAGCAGTTCTTC.

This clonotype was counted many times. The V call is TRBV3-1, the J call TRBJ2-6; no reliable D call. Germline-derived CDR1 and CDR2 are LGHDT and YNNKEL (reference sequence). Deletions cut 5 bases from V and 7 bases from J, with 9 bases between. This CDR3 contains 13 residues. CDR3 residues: CASSFDIANVLTF. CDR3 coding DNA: TGTGCCAGCAGCTTTGACATCGCCAACGTCCTGACTTTC.

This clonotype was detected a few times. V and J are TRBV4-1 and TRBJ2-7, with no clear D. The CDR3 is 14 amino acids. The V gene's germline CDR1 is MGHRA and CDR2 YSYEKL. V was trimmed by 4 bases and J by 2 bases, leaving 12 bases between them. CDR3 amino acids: CASSPQDETYEQYF. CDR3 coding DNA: TGCGCCAGCAGCCCGCAGGACGAAACCTACGAGCAGTACTTC.

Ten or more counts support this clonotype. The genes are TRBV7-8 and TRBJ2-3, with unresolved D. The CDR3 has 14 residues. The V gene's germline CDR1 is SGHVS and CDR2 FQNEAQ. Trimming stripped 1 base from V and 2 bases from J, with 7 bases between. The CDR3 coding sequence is TGTGCCAGCAGCTTAGGGCGTACCACAGATACGCAGTATTTT. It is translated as CASSLGRTTDTQYF.

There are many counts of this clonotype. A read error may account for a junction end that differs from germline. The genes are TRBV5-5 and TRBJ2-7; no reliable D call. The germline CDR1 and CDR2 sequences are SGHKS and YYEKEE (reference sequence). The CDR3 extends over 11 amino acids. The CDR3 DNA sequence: TGTGCCAGCAGCTCTCGGGCCGAGGAGTACTTC. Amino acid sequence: CASSSRAEEYF.

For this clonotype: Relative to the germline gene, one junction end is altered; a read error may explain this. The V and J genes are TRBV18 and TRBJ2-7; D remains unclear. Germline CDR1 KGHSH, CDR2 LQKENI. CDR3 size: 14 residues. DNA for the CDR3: TGTGCCGGCTCACCACCGGTTACTACCTACGAGCAGTACTTC. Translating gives CAGSPPVTTYEQYF.